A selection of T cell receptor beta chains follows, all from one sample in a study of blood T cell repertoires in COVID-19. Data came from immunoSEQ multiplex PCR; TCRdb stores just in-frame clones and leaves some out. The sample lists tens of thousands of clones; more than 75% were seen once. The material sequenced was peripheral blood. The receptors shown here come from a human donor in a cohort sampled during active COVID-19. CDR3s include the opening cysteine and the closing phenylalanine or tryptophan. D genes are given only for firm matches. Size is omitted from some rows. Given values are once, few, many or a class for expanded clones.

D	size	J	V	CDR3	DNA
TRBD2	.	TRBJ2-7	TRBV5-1	CASSSTSGTYEQYF	TGCGCCAGCAGCTCGACTAGCGGCACCTACGAGCAGTACTTC
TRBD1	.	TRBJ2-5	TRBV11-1	CASSRRDSQETQYF	TGTGCCAGCAGCCGCCGGGACAGCCAAGAGACCCAGTACTTC
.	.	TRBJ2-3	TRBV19	CASSTQGLSTDTQYF	TGTGCCAGTAGTACTCAGGGCTTGAGCACAGATACGCAGTATTTT
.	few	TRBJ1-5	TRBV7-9	CASSLYRDQPQHF	TGTGCCAGCAGCTTATACAGGGATCAGCCCCAGCATTTT
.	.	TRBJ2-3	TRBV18	CASSLEGTQYF	TGTGCCAGCTCCCTGGAGGGTACGCAGTATTTT
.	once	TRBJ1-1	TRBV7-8	CASSLTSPNTEAFF	TGTGCCAGCAGCTTAACTTCGCCGAACACTGAAGCTTTCTTT
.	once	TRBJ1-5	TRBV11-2	CASSLDYSNQPQHF	TGTGCCAGCAGCTTAGACTATAGCAATCAGCCCCAGCATTTT
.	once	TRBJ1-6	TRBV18	CASSPVTGFLNSPLHF	TGTGCCAGCTCACCAGTCACAGGGTTTTTGAATTCACCCCTCCACTTT
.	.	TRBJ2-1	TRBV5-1	CASSYLGGPYNEQFF	TGCGCCAGCAGCTACCTAGGAGGCCCCTACAATGAGCAGTTCTTC
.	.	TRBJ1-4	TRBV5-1	CASSSGGVDGNEKLFF	TGCGCCAGCAGCTCGGGAGGGGTAGATGGTAATGAAAAACTGTTTTTT
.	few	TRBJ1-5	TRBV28	CASTSRGNQPQHF	TGTGCCAGCACCTCCCGGGGCAATCAGCCCCAGCATTTT
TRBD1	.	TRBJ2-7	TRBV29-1	CSVRTGEQYF	TGCAGCGTTCGGACAGGAGAGCAGTACTTC
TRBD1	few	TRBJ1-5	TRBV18	CASSLGTGNQPQHF	TGTGCCAGCTCACTCGGGACAGGGAATCAGCCCCAGCATTTT
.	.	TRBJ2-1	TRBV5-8	CASSLRRDEQFF	TGTGCCAGCAGCTTAAGGCGGGATGAGCAGTTCTTC
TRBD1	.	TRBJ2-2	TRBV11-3	CASSSRGYKTGELFF	TGTGCCAGCAGCTCCAGGGGGTACAAGACCGGGGAGCTGTTTTTT
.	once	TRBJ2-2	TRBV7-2	CASSFRERAYTGELFF	TGTGCCAGCAGCTTCCGGGAGCGGGCCTACACCGGGGAGCTGTTTTTT
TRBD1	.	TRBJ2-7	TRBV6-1	CASSEWGTGSYEQYF	TGTGCCAGCAGTGAATGGGGGACAGGGAGCTACGAGCAGTACTTC
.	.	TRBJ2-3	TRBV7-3	CASSLRAYADTQYF	TGTGCCAGCAGCTTAAGAGCTTACGCAGATACGCAGTATTTT
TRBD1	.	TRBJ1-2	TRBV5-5	CASSFGQGAGYGYTF	TGTGCCAGCAGCTTTGGGCAGGGGGCTGGCTATGGCTACACCTTC
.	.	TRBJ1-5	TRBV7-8	CASSRVSVGGMNQPQHF	TGTGCCAGCAGCCGCGTCTCAGTGGGAGGGATGAATCAGCCCCAGCATTTT
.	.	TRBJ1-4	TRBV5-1	CASSSSSPRGEKLFF	TGCGCCAGCAGCTCCTCAAGTCCGAGAGGCGAAAAACTGTTTTTT
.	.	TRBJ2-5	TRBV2	CASSLFETQYF	TGTGCCAGCAGCCTCTTCGAGACCCAGTACTTC
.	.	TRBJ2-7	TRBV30	CAWSPGGGGVYEQYF	TGTGCCTGGAGTCCTGGAGGAGGGGGCGTCTACGAGCAGTACTTC
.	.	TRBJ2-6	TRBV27	CASSLVWDSGANVLTF	TGTGCCAGCAGTTTAGTGTGGGACTCCGGGGCCAACGTCCTGACTTTC